What follows are 23 T cell receptor beta chains derived from one specimen sequenced in a study of T cell responses to AZD1222 COVID-19 vaccine. Clones were sequenced by immunoSEQ multiplex PCR, and TCRdb holds only the in-frame ones, with some missing. The data show roughly 140,000 clones, 90% to 95% seen once. Source: peripheral blood, taken on day 0 of AZD1222 vaccination. The receptor set was obtained from an adult in good health.

This clone has more than one count but fewer than ten. The chain carries TRBV11-2 and TRBJ1-2; D is unclear. Looked up from germline, CDR1 is SGHAT and CDR2 is FQNNGV. Trimming cost V 2 bases and J 8 bases, with 12 bases left between them. The CDR3 has 13 residues. CDR3 in DNA: TGTGCCAGCAGCTTACCGGACCTATGGGGCTACACCTTC. Protein: CASSLPDLWGYTF.

This rearrangement joins TRBV28 to TRBJ2-6; D is uncertain. Trimming stripped 5 bases from V and 10 bases from J, with 9 bases between. Per the germline V gene, CDR1 is MDHEN and CDR2 is SYDVKM. The CDR3 runs 12 residues. CDR3 sequence reads: CASSPLNNVLTF. The CDR3 nucleotides are TGTGCCAGCAGTCCCCTGAATAACGTCCTGACTTTC.

Remarks on this clone: Different DNA sequences within this sample yield the same CDR3. The V and J genes are TRBV15 and TRBJ2-1, with a weak D call TRBD2 (5 bases). The CDR3 spans 14 residues. The V and J ends lost 0 bases and 8 bases respectively, with 11 bases between them. The germline gives CDR1 LNHNV, CDR2 YYDKDF (reference sequence). Written as DNA, the CDR3 is TGTGCCACCAGCAGAGATGGACTGGCGGATGAGCAGTTCTTC. Protein product: CATSRDGLADEQFF.

The rearrangement links TRBV7-3 to TRBJ2-1; a weak D match, TRBD2 (6 bases). Germline CDR1 is SGHTA and CDR2 is FQGTGA. CDR3 length: 13 residues. With 1 base removed from V and 10 bases from J, the gap between germline ends came to 11 bases. Here the CDR3 reads CASSLNAGWEQFF. The CDR3 DNA reads as TGTGCCAGCAGCTTAAATGCGGGATGGGAGCAGTTCTTC.

The chain joins TRBV5-6 to TRBJ1-1; a weak D match, TRBD1 (5 bases). V was cut by 6 bases and J by 1 base, with 13 bases left in between. The germline gives CDR1 SGHDT, CDR2 YYEEEE. This CDR3 contains 14 residues. The CDR3 loop is CASKSAGTNTEAFF. Written as DNA, the CDR3 is TGTGCCAGCAAGTCAGCCGGGACGAACACTGAAGCTTTCTTT. Together with reference TRBV5-6 and TRBJ1-1, the CDR3 gives the full variable domain: DAGVTQSPTHLIKTRGQQVTLRCSPKSGHDTVSWYQQALGQGPQFIFQYYEEEERQRGNFPDRFSGHQFPNYSSELNVNALLLGDSALYLCASKSAGTNTEAFFGQGTRLTVV.

This clone occurred once. Written as DNA, the CDR3 is TGCGCCAGCAGTCATCCGAACAGGGACCGGGGGGCTAATGAAAAACTGTTTTTT. Translation: CASSHPNRDRGANEKLFF. The chain links TRBV23-1 to TRBJ1-4; D possibly corresponds to TRBD1 (6 bases). TRBV23-1 is identified as an open reading frame with a role that is uncertain. The V end was cut by 3 bases, the J end by 3 bases, with 20 bases between. CDR3 size: 18 residues.

The V call is TRBV19, the J call TRBJ1-5; D may be TRBD1 (6 bases). V shed 3 bases and J shed 6 bases, with 18 bases lying between them. In germline, CDR1 is LNHDA, CDR2 SQIVND (reference sequence). The CDR3 is made up of 16 amino acids. CDR3 loop: CASSIVNRVVGQPQHF. The CDR3 bases are TGTGCCAGTAGTATTGTTAACAGGGTTGTGGGTCAGCCCCAGCATTTT.

The rearrangement links TRBV6-5 to TRBJ1-6, with D tentatively TRBD1 (6 bases). Trimming stripped 2 bases from V and 8 bases from J, with 16 bases between. The CDR3 spans 16 residues. Germline values: CDR1 MNHEY, CDR2 SVGAGI. CDR3: CASSYGGALDYSPLHF. Here the CDR3 DNA reads TGTGCCAGCAGTTACGGGGGGGCCTTAGATTATTCACCCCTCCACTTT.

The V call is TRBV2, the J call TRBJ2-1, with D perhaps TRBD2 (6 bases). This CDR3 has 16 amino acids. Germline CDR1 and CDR2: SNHLY and FYNNEI. V was clipped by 8 bases and J by 0 bases, with 17 bases between them. The CDR3 sequence is CASETLASSSYNEQFF. The CDR3 nucleotides are TGTGCCAGCGAGACCCTAGCGTCGAGCTCCTACAATGAGCAGTTCTTC.

This chain joins TRBV30 and TRBJ2-7, with TRBD1 matching over 9 bases. CDR3 size: 15 residues. V dropped 5 bases and J dropped 7; count of bases not matched to a gene: 15. Germline CDR1 is GTSNPN and CDR2 is SVGIG (reference sequence). The CDR3 DNA reads TGTGCCTGGGTGACGCCGGGACAGGGCGGTTGGGAGCAGTACTTC. This translates into CAWVTPGQGGWEQYF. The entire variable domain, with the rest obtained from reference TRBV30 and TRBJ2-7, is as follows: SQTIHQWPATLVQPVGSPLSLECTVEGTSNPNLYWYRQAAGRGLQLLFYSVGIGQISSEVPQNLSASRPQDRQFILSSKKLLLSDSGFYLCAWVTPGQGGWEQYFGPGTRLTVT.

The chain has TRBV28 and TRBJ1-5, with a possible D match to TRBD1 (6 bases). This CDR3 has 13 amino acids. Trimming removed 6 bases at V and 4 bases at J, with 10 bases between. Germline-derived CDR1 and CDR2 are MDHEN and SYDVKM. The chain's CDR3 is CASRGAWNQPQHF. CDR3 bases: TGTGCCAGCAGGGGGGCATGGAATCAGCCCCAGCATTTT.

V and J are TRBV6-5 and TRBJ2-7; the match to TRBD2 covers 15 bases. Germline assignment: CDR1 MNHEY and CDR2 SVGAGI. J lost 6 bases, V lost 5 bases, and 5 bases had no gene match. The CDR3 is 15 residues long. CDR3 residues: CASSRTSGRVAEQYF. The CDR3 DNA follows: TGTGCCAGCAGTAGGACTAGCGGGAGGGTGGCCGAGCAGTACTTC.

This chain links TRBV6-2 or TRBV6-3 with TRBJ2-1, with 8 bases lining up with TRBD2. CDR1 and CDR2 from the germline V gene are MNHEY and SVGEGT. After removal of 0 bases from V and 9 bases from J, the junction contained 13 bases not matched to a gene. The length of the CDR3 is 17 residues. The CDR3 region has the DNA TGTGCCAGCAGTTACTCGAAAACTAGCGGAAACGAGGGTGAGCAGTTCTTC. This sequence encodes CASSYSKTSGNEGEQFF.

V and J are TRBV18 and TRBJ1-3; D gene unclear. CDR1 is KGHSH, CDR2 LQKENI, per germline. The CDR3 sequence is 14 residues long. Trimming cost V 3 bases and J 0 bases, with 6 bases left between them. CDR3 in DNA: TGTGCCAGCTCACCGGAGAGCTCTGGAAACACCATATATTTT. Protein: CASSPESSGNTIYF.

This clone was counted a single time. The chain couples TRBV30 to TRBJ2-7; possibly TRBD1 for D (8 bases). Trimming left V 3 bases short and J 4 bases short, with 16 bases between. The CDR3 totals 14 residues. Per germline, CDR1 GTSNPN and CDR2 SVGIG (reference sequence). The CDR3 loop is CAWSITGGGYEQYF. For the CDR3, the DNA is TGTGCCTGGAGCATTACAGGGGGGGGGTACGAGCAGTACTTC.

This clone is a singleton in its sample. The V call is TRBV28, the J call TRBJ1-1; D is undetermined. CDR3 length equals 13 residues. The germline V and J ends were trimmed by 9 bases and 1 base, with 12 bases remaining between them. Germline assignment: CDR1 MDHEN and CDR2 SYDVKM. The CDR3 sequence: CASQQTSNTEAFF. Written as DNA, the CDR3 is TGTGCCAGTCAACAGACTTCGAACACTGAAGCTTTCTTT.

The chain couples TRBV10-1 to TRBJ2-7; D gene ambiguous. The V gene lost 3 bases and the J gene lost 9 bases, with 18 bases spanning the gap. CDR1 is WNHNN and CDR2 is SYGVQD in the germline V gene (reference sequence). The CDR3 loop spans 14 amino acids. Here the CDR3 reads CASSEGSFPGGQYF. As DNA, the CDR3 is TGCGCCAGCAGTGAAGGGTCTTTTCCCGGTGGGCAGTACTTC.

The rearrangement uses TRBV5-6 and TRBJ1-1; D gene ambiguous. With 0 bases removed from V and 1 base from J, the gap between germline ends came to 4 bases. In germline, CDR1 is SGHDT, CDR2 YYEEEE. The CDR3 runs 13 residues. The CDR3 region has the DNA TGTGCCAGCAGCTTGGCAGGGAACACTGAAGCTTTCTTT. Protein: CASSLAGNTEAFF. The full variable domain, its missing parts supplied by reference TRBV5-6 and TRBJ1-1, is DAGVTQSPTHLIKTRGQQVTLRCSPKSGHDTVSWYQQALGQGPQFIFQYYEEEERQRGNFPDRFSGHQFPNYSSELNVNALLLGDSALYLCASSLAGNTEAFFGQGTRLTVV.

This clone has a single count. This rearrangement joins TRBV28 to TRBJ2-1, with 7 bases lining up with TRBD2. Per germline, CDR1 MDHEN and CDR2 SYDVKM. V shed 4 bases, J shed 2 bases, and the junction held 14 bases outside the gene matches. This CDR3 has 18 residues. In DNA, the CDR3 is TGTGCCAGCAGTTACTTTTTGGGGGGGATGAGCGCCTACAATGAGCAGTTCTTC. Translating it yields CASSYFLGGMSAYNEQFF.

This clone was seen a single time. V and J are TRBV7-6 and TRBJ1-6, with D possibly being TRBD1 (6 bases). Germline CDR1 reads SGHVS; CDR2 reads FNYEAQ. The germline V and J ends were trimmed by 2 bases and 7 bases, with 15 bases remaining between them. This CDR3 comprises 16 residues. CDR3 sequence (DNA): TGTGCCAGCAGCTTAACCCCGGGGGGGGCGAATTCACCCCTCCACTTT. This codes for CASSLTPGGANSPLHF.

As for this clone: A junction boundary mismatches the germline segment, possibly from a read error. This chain joins TRBV7-2 and TRBJ2-7; D gene ambiguous. The CDR3 has 8 amino acids. The germline CDR1 and CDR2 sequences are SGHTA and FQGNSA. The chain's CDR3 is CASSLALF. DNA for the CDR3: TGTGCCAGCAGCCTGGCTCTATTC.

This rearrangement joins TRBV15 to TRBJ2-7; D not resolved. The CDR3 runs 11 residues. V lost 0 bases, J lost 8 bases, and 5 bases lay in between. Germline V lookup: CDR1 LNHNV, CDR2 YYDKDF (reference sequence). In nucleotides, the CDR3 is TGTGCCACCAGCAGAGATCAAAAGCAGTACTTC. Translated: CATSRDQKQYF.

The chain employs TRBV7-9 and TRBJ1-3; tentatively, D is TRBD1 (6 bases). Deletions cut 5 bases from V and 2 bases from J, with 25 bases between. Germline CDR1 SEHNR, CDR2 FQNEAQ (reference sequence). This CDR3 contains 19 residues. The CDR3 region has the DNA TGTGCCAGCAGCCAAAGGTTCCAGGGGAATGATTTTGCTGGAAACACCATATATTTT. Amino acid sequence: CASSQRFQGNDFAGNTIYF.